The source of this T cell receptor (beta chain) is a study of T cells after yellow fever vaccination. Per germline, CDR1 DFQATT and CDR2 SNEGSKA (reference sequence). The CDR3 spans 17 residues. Trimming cost V 4 bases and J 4 bases, with 24 bases left between them. There are a few counts of this clonotype. MiXCR, applied by TCRdb to the 5' RACE reads, yields one record per CDR3 protein. The table lists nearly 350,000 distinct CDR3 sequences, about 8.3% of them singletons, with approximately 15% in the top ten. The chain joins TRBV20-1 to TRBJ2-3; D unresolved. The source of this sequence is a man aged 18 to 35 who received the YFV17D yellow fever vaccine. The specimen comprised PBMCs, sampled 35 to 50 days after the first yellow fever vaccination. The CDR3 sequence: CSANSFEAPRHSDTQYF. CDR3 coding DNA: TGCAGTGCTAATTCGTTCGAGGCCCCAAGACACTCAGATACGCAGTATTTT.